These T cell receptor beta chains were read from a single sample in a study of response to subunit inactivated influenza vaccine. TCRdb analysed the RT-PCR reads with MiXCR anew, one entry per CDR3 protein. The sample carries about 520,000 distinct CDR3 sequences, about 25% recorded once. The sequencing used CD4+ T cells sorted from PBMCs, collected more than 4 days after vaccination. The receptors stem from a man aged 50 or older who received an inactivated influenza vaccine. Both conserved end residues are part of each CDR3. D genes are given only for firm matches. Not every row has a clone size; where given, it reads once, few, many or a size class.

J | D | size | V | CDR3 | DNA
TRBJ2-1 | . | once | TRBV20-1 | CSASNREVRNNEQFF | TGCAGTGCTTCGAACAGGGAGGTGAGGAACAATGAGCAGTTCTTC
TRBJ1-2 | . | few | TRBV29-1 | CSVARGYGYTF | TGCAGCGTTGCCAGGGGCTATGGCTACACCTTC
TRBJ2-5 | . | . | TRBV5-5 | CASSLGPASEETQYF | TGTGCCAGCAGCTTGGGGCCTGCTTCGGAAGAGACCCAGTACTTC
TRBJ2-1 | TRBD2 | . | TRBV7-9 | CASSSAGTSGYNEQFF | TGTGCCAGCAGCTCCGCCGGGACTAGCGGTTACAATGAGCAGTTCTTC
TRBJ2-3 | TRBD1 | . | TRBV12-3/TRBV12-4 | CASRKRTGGSDTQYF | TGTGCCAGCAGGAAACGGACAGGGGGATCAGATACGCAGTATTTT
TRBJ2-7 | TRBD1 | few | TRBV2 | CASTGQRYYEQYF | TGTGCCAGCACGGGACAGAGATACTACGAGCAGTACTTC
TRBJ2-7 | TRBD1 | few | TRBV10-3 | CAISDGNRGTYEQYF | TGTGCCATCAGTGACGGGAACAGGGGCACCTACGAGCAGTACTTC
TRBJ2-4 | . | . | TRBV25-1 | CASTEWRVAKNIQYF | TGTGCCAGCACCGAATGGAGGGTAGCCAAAAACATTCAGTACTTC
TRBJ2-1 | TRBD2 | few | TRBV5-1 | CASSLDTSGSEQFF | TGCGCCAGCAGCTTGGATACTAGCGGGAGTGAGCAGTTCTTC
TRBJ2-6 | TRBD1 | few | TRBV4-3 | CASSQATGTGSFGANVLTF | TGCGCCAGCAGCCAAGCGACCGGGACAGGTTCTTTTGGGGCCAACGTCCTGACTTTC
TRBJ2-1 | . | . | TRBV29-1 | CSVEDRGLLNEQFF | TGCAGCGTTGAAGATCGCGGGTTACTCAATGAGCAGTTCTTC
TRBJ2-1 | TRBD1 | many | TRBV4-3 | CASSQDTGQGGNEQFF | TGCGCCAGCAGCCAAGATACGGGACAGGGGGGCAATGAGCAGTTCTTC
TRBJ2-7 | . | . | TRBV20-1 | CCARDLRARSSYEQYF | TGCTGCGCTAGAGATCTTCGCGCCCGATCCTCCTACGAGCAGTACTTC
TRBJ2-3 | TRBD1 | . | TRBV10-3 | CAAQGAMTDTQYF | TGTGCCGCACAGGGGGCGATGACAGATACGCAGTATTTT
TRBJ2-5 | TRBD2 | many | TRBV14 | CASSPSGGAQETQYF | TGTGCCAGCAGTCCAAGCGGGGGGGCCCAGGAGACCCAGTACTTC
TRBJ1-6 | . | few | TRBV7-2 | CASSLGRADAGSPLHF | TGTGCCAGCAGCTTGGGCAGGGCCGACGCGGGTTCACCCCTCCACTTT
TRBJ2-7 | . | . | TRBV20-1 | CSARELGSYEQYF | TGCAGTGCTAGAGAACTGGGATCCTACGAGCAGTACTTC
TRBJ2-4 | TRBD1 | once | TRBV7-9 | CASSLVRTGRGKNIQYF | TGTGCCAGCAGCTTAGTTCGGACAGGGCGAGGCAAAAACATTCAGTACTTC
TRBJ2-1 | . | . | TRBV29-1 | CSVEDRLYNEQFF | TGCAGCGTTGAAGACAGGCTTTACAATGAGCAGTTCTTC
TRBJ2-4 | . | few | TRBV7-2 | CASSLAHRVQNIQYF | TGTGCCAGCAGCTTAGCGCACCGGGTCCAAAACATTCAGTACTTC
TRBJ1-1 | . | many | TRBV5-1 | CASSLETHRNTEAFF | TGCGCCAGCAGCTTGGAGACCCACCGGAACACTGAAGCTTTCTTT
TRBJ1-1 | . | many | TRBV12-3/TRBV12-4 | CASSLAGLNTEAFF | TGTGCCAGCAGTTTAGCTGGGTTGAACACTGAAGCTTTCTTT
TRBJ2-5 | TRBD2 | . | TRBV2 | CASTAPGLAGAQETQYF | TGTGCCAGCACCGCTCCGGGACTAGCGGGGGCTCAAGAGACCCAGTACTTC
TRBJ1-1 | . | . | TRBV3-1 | CASSQVPGVEAFF | TGTGCCAGCAGCCAAGTGCCGGGGGTGGAAGCTTTCTTT
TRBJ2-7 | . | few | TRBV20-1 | CSARDLGRIGEQYF | TGCAGTGCTAGAGATCTGGGACGGATTGGTGAGCAGTACTTC
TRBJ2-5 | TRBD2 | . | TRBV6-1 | CASTPRGGEETQYF | TGTGCCAGCACCCCCCGGGGGGGGGAAGAGACCCAGTACTTC
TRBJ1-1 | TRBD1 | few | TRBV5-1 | CASSPTGRAEAFF | TGCGCCAGCAGCCCGACAGGGAGGGCTGAAGCTTTCTTT
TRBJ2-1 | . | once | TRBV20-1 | CSARDRGGEYNEQFF | TGCAGTGCTAGAGATCGAGGGGGAGAATACAATGAGCAGTTCTTC
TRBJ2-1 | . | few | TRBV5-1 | CASSLAQHTPNEQFF | TGCGCCAGCAGCTTGGCTCAGCATACGCCTAATGAGCAGTTCTTC
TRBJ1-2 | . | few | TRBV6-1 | CASIPDTRAGGYTF | TGTGCCAGCATACCAGATACCCGGGCGGGTGGCTACACCTTC
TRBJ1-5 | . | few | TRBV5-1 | CASVDPGGNQPQHF | TGCGCCAGCGTCGATCCAGGGGGCAATCAGCCCCAGCATTTT
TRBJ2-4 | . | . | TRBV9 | CASSGDKVGPAKNIQYF | TGTGCCAGCAGCGGGGACAAGGTCGGTCCCGCCAAAAACATTCAGTACTTC
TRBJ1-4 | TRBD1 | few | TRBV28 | CASSPGQSTNEKLFF | TGTGCCAGCAGTCCGGGACAGTCAACTAATGAAAAACTGTTTTTT
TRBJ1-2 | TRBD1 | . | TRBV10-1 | CASSKTGGEGYTF | TGCGCCAGCAGTAAGACAGGGGGCGAGGGCTACACCTTC
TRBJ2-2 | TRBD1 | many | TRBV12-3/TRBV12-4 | CASRLSGTGGTGELFF | TGTGCCAGCAGACTCAGCGGGACAGGGGGCACCGGGGAGCTGTTTTTT
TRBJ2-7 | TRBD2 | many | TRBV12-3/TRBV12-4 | CASSLGGRASYEQYF | TGTGCCAGCAGTTTAGGCGGGAGGGCCTCCTACGAGCAGTACTTC
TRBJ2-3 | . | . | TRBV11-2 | CASSSRGDTIRSTDTQYF | TGTGCCAGCAGCTCAAGAGGGGACACAATCAGGAGCACAGATACGCAGTATTTT
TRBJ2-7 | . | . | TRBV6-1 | CASGGGPSYEQYF | TGTGCCAGCGGGGGCGGACCCTCCTACGAGCAGTACTTC
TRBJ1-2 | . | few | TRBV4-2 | CASSQDSGDGYTF | TGTGCCAGCAGCCAAGATTCCGGGGATGGCTACACCTTC
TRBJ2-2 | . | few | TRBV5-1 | CASRGNTGELFF | TGCGCCAGCAGAGGGAACACCGGGGAGCTGTTTTTT
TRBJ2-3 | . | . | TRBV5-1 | CASSLVGELTDTQYF | TGCGCCAGCAGCTTGGTTGGGGAACTCACAGATACGCAGTATTTT
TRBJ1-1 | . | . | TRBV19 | CASSIRRGDTEAFF | TGTGCCAGTAGTATTCGGCGGGGTGATACTGAAGCTTTCTTT